The 9 T cell receptor beta chains given below trace back to one sample, sequenced in a study of CD8+ T cells in alopecia areata. The treatment: oral pan-JAK inhibitor, 5-10 mg twice daily. RNA extraction was followed by reverse transcription into cDNA, which acted as the sequencing template. Only in-frame clones appear in the TCRdb table, and some are missing; sequencing was by immunoSEQ multiplex PCR. The sample has fewer than 250,000 clones, approximately 47% seen once. Sample: CD4+ T cells sorted from blood, taken at approximately week 37, from a patient treated with tofacitinib. The receptors come from a human donor with alopecia areata.

This clone appeared a few times. The chain employs TRBV25-1 and TRBJ1-2, with D unresolved. V lost 5 bases, J lost 8 bases, and 9 bases lay in between. Germline CDR1 is MGHDK and CDR2 is SYGVNS. The CDR3 loop spans 11 amino acids. As DNA, the CDR3 is TGTGCCAGCAGTCTGGGCGGAGGCTACACCTTC. Its protein product is CASSLGGGYTF.

The chain couples TRBV6-6 to TRBJ2-1; no clear D gene. Germline V CDR1 and CDR2: MNHNY, SVGAGI (reference sequence). V lost 5 bases and J 10 bases, leaving 9 bases between the germline ends. The CDR3 is made up of 11 amino acids. DNA of the CDR3: TGTGCCAGCAGTACCAGACAAGAGCAGTTCTTC. Translating gives CASSTRQEQFF.

The gene calls are TRBV6-1 and TRBJ2-7, with D perhaps TRBD1 (6 bases). Germline V CDR1 and CDR2: MNHNS, SASEGT. Trimming took 4 bases from V and 3 from J, leaving 13 bases between them. The CDR3 is made up of 14 amino acids. DNA for the CDR3: TGTGCCAGCAGTGCTGGACAGTACAACTACGAGCAGTACTTC. Its translation is CASSAGQYNYEQYF.

The chain couples TRBV30 to TRBJ2-3; 9 bases fit TRBD1. CDR1 GTSNPN and CDR2 SVGIG come from the germline V gene (reference sequence). The junction had 7 bases not matched to a gene; V was cut back by 1 base and J by 8 bases. The CDR3 covers 14 residues. This CDR3 is CAWSAIQGAGTQYF. For the CDR3, the DNA is TGTGCCTGGAGTGCAATACAGGGGGCCGGTACGCAGTATTTT.

This clone has more than one count but fewer than ten. The V call is TRBV6-6, the J call TRBJ2-7; 9 nucleotides agree with TRBD1. CDR3 size: 13 residues. The V and J ends lost 10 bases and 5 bases, in that order; junction bases with no gene match: 9. Germline CDR1 reads MNHNY; CDR2 reads SVGAGI (reference sequence). This CDR3 reads CATLGTGSNEQYF. CDR3 bases: TGTGCCACTCTCGGGACAGGGTCTAACGAGCAGTACTTC.

This clone was counted only a few times. The chain joins TRBV29-1 to TRBJ2-1; D possibly matches TRBD1 or TRBD2 (5 bases each). This CDR3 region has 11 residues. Trimming cost V 7 bases and J 7 bases, with 11 bases left between them. Germline CDR1 and CDR2: SQVTM and ANQGSEA. DNA of the CDR3: TGCAGCGCCGGGACGGTGAATGAGCAGTTCTTC. Translation: CSAGTVNEQFF.

This clone was seen a few times. The chain carries TRBV29-1 and TRBJ2-7; the D gene is possibly TRBD1 (5 bases). Trimming shortened V by 4 bases and J by 1 base, and 17 bases separated the two germline ends. There are 15 residues in the CDR3. Per the germline V gene, CDR1 is SQVTM and CDR2 is ANQGSEA. The CDR3 DNA follows: TGCAGCGTTGGCAAGACAGTGGCTCGGTCCTACGAGCAGTACTTC. This sequence encodes CSVGKTVARSYEQYF.

The chain uses TRBV9 and TRBJ1-2, with TRBD1 as a possible D gene (5 bases). The CDR3 runs 13 residues. Germline V CDR1 and CDR2: SGDLS, YYNGEE. The germline V and J ends were trimmed by 1 base and 3 bases, with 7 bases remaining between them. The CDR3 nucleotides read TGTGCCAGCAGCGTACGGGGGGACTATGGCTACACCTTC. It encodes CASSVRGDYGYTF.

This sequence joins TRBV2 and TRBJ2-1; no reliable D call. Trimming pared 6 bases from V and 12 bases from J, leaving 15 bases between. CDR1 SNHLY and CDR2 FYNNEI come from the germline V gene. The CDR3 totals 12 residues. DNA for the CDR3: TGTGCCAGCAGACCCGAGGTGAAGGGGCAGTTCTTC. Amino acids: CASRPEVKGQFF.